A single sample is the source of the 28 T cell receptor beta chains below, sequenced in a study of cytomegalovirus exposure and HLA in healthy donors. The PCR contained 60 Vbeta and 13 Jbeta primers. Generated by immunoSEQ multiplex PCR, the TCRdb table keeps only in-frame clones and is missing some. The profile covers some 110,000 clones, with about 69% appearing a single time and around 1.2% taken by the ten largest. The specimen was PBMCs. These receptors all come from a man aged 35 to 55 in good health and CMV-seronegative.

J is TRBJ2-3 and V is TRBV5-1; 10 nucleotides line up with TRBD2. This CDR3 region has 16 residues. V trimming: 1 base; J trimming: 3 bases; junction bases outside the gene matches: 5. CDR1 is SGHRS, CDR2 YFSETQ, per germline. CDR3 loop: CASSLTSGVRTDTQYF. The CDR3 bases are TGCGCCAGCAGCTTGACTAGCGGGGTCCGAACAGATACGCAGTATTTT.

This clone was found once. J is TRBJ1-2 and V is TRBV11-2, with 10 bases aligning to TRBD1. The J segment lost 7 bases and the V segment lost 6 bases, leaving 8 bases of the junction unmatched. Per the germline V gene, CDR1 is SGHAT and CDR2 is FQNNGV. This CDR3 comprises 14 residues. In nucleotides, the CDR3 is TGTGCCAGCAGTTACTCCGGGACAGGGGCTGGCTACACCTTC. This sequence encodes CASSYSGTGAGYTF.

This clone has just a few counts. The chain links TRBV11-2 to TRBJ1-2; maybe TRBD1 (5 bases). Trimming took 1 base from V and 7 from J, leaving 16 bases between them. The CDR3 covers 15 residues. In germline, CDR1 is SGHAT, CDR2 FQNNGV. The CDR3 region has the DNA TGTGCCAGCAGCTTAGTGGGGCAGCGAACTTTTGGCTACACCTTC. This sequence encodes CASSLVGQRTFGYTF. Combining the CDR3 with reference TRBV11-2 and TRBJ1-2 gives the whole variable domain EAGVAQSPRYKIIEKRQSVAFWCNPISGHATLYWYQQILGQGPKLLIQFQNNGVVDDSQLPKDRFSAERLKGVDSTLKIQPAKLEDSAVYLCASSLVGQRTFGYTFGSGTRLTVV.

The chain is built from TRBV7-9 and TRBJ2-1, with 9 bases that match TRBD1. CDR3 length: 14 residues. Germline V gives CDR1 SEHNR, CDR2 FQNEAQ (reference sequence). With 8 bases clipped from V and 8 bases from J, the junction kept 10 bases outside the gene matches. The CDR3 DNA reads as TGTGCCAGCCGCCGGGACAGGGCCCAGGATGAGCAGTTCTTC. Its protein is CASRRDRAQDEQFF.

The chain has TRBV4-2 and TRBJ2-3; 9 bases align to TRBD2. This CDR3 is 15 amino acids long. Germline V gives CDR1 LGHNA, CDR2 YNFKEQ. V lost 1 base to trimming and J lost 6 bases; unmatched junction nucleotides: 5. The CDR3 bases are TGTGCCAGCAGCCAAGTAGCGGGAGCTGGGGATACGCAGTATTTT. This translates into CASSQVAGAGDTQYF.

The rearrangement links TRBV5-6 to TRBJ2-7; D might be TRBD2 (5 bases). Germline lookup yields CDR1 SGHDT and CDR2 YYEEEE. The CDR3 length is 15 residues. The V end lost 0 bases, the J end lost 4 bases, and 14 bases lay between the germline ends. The CDR3: CASSLAAGLLYEQYF. The CDR3 DNA reads TGTGCCAGCAGCTTGGCCGCGGGTCTCTTGTACGAGCAGTACTTC. The variable domain in full, with the rest retrieved from reference TRBV5-6 and TRBJ2-7, is DAGVTQSPTHLIKTRGQQVTLRCSPKSGHDTVSWYQQALGQGPQFIFQYYEEEERQRGNFPDRFSGHQFPNYSSELNVNALLLGDSALYLCASSLAAGLLYEQYFGPGTRLTVT.

V is TRBV28 and J is TRBJ2-1; 8 nucleotides line up with TRBD1. The V and J ends lost 6 bases and 6 bases, in that order; junction bases with no gene match: 10. The CDR3 has 15 amino acids. CDR1 is MDHEN, CDR2 SYDVKM, per germline. CDR3 DNA sequence: TGTGCCAGCAGCCTTCCTCGGACAGGGCGCAATGAGCAGTTCTTC. Translation: CASSLPRTGRNEQFF.

CDR3 in amino acids: CASSRDTRSNQPQHF. CDR3 in DNA: TGTGCCAGTAGTCGGGACACCCGTAGCAATCAGCCCCAGCATTTT. V and J are TRBV19 and TRBJ1-5, with a weak D call TRBD1 (6 bases). Germline CDR1 reads LNHDA; CDR2 reads SQIVND (reference sequence). V was cut by 5 bases and J by 0 bases, with 11 bases left in between. This CDR3 spans 15 amino acids.

V and J are TRBV7-3 and TRBJ1-2, with 10 bases matching TRBD1. The V gene's germline CDR1 is SGHTA and CDR2 FQGTGA. Germline trimming cut 5 bases from V and 8 bases from J; bases unmatched to any gene: 5. CDR3 length: 13 residues. CDR3: CASSATGGGGYTF. The CDR3 DNA follows: TGTGCCAGCAGCGCGACAGGGGGCGGGGGCTACACCTTC.

This clone was seen many times. This chain links TRBV5-1 with TRBJ2-1; no definite D call. Trimming shortened V by 0 bases and J by 0 bases, and 19 bases separated the two germline ends. CDR3 length: 19 residues. Germline values: CDR1 SGHRS, CDR2 YFSETQ. The CDR3 sequence is CASSLGLGGQLSSYNEQFF. CDR3 sequence (DNA): TGCGCCAGCAGCTTGGGTCTAGGCGGCCAACTTAGCTCCTACAATGAGCAGTTCTTC.

V gene TRBV5-1 combines with J gene TRBJ2-3, with 8 bases identical to TRBD2. Germline trimming cut 0 bases from V and 5 bases from J; bases unmatched to any gene: 5. The CDR3 totals 15 residues. CDR1 is SGHRS and CDR2 is YFSETQ in the germline V gene. The CDR3 sequence is CASSLGLAGLDTQYF. The CDR3 nucleotides read TGCGCCAGCAGCTTGGGGCTAGCGGGTCTAGATACGCAGTATTTT.

This chain joins TRBV27 and TRBJ2-5, with 9 bases identical to TRBD1. Germline V gene data show CDR1 as MNHEY and CDR2 as SMNVEV (reference sequence). V lost 6 bases to trimming and J lost 4 bases; unmatched junction nucleotides: 9. The CDR3 runs to 15 residues. The CDR3 reads CASSILGQGGETQYF. The CDR3 coding sequence is TGTGCCAGCAGCATCTTGGGACAGGGAGGAGAGACCCAGTACTTC.

The chain carries TRBV30 and TRBJ2-1; D is possibly TRBD2 (6 bases). V dropped 0 bases and J dropped 3 bases, with 12 bases sitting between them. The germline CDR1 and CDR2 sequences are GTSNPN and SVGIG (reference sequence). The CDR3 runs to 15 residues. The CDR3 protein is CAWSVLREHYNEQFF. The CDR3 coding sequence is TGTGCCTGGAGTGTACTACGGGAGCACTACAATGAGCAGTTCTTC.

The CDR3 DNA sequence: TGTGCCAGCAGCTTAACAGGGACTACTAGCAATCAGCCCCAGCATTTT. Translating it yields CASSLTGTTSNQPQHF. V and J are TRBV7-9 and TRBJ1-5; perhaps TRBD1 as D (6 bases). V dropped 2 bases and J dropped 0 bases, with 11 bases sitting between them. Germline CDR1 is SEHNR and CDR2 is FQNEAQ (reference sequence). CDR3 length: 16 amino acids.

This clone was detected only once. V gene TRBV5-6 combines with J gene TRBJ1-1, with unresolved D. Trimming removed 0 bases from V and 8 bases from J, with 17 bases in between. The CDR3 runs to 15 residues. Germline loops: CDR1 SGHDT, CDR2 YYEEEE. The CDR3 DNA reads TGTGCCAGCAGCTTGGTGCAATCCCTTCGTCGGGAAGCTTTCTTT. It translates to CASSLVQSLRREAFF.

The CDR3 sequence is CASSLLQYNEQFF. As DNA, the CDR3 is TGTGCCAGCAGCTTATTACAGTACAATGAGCAGTTCTTC. The chain has TRBV7-2 and TRBJ2-1; D is ambiguous. Trimming removed 2 bases at V and 4 bases at J, with 6 bases between. Germline V gene data show CDR1 as SGHTA and CDR2 as FQGNSA. The CDR3 extends over 13 amino acids.

J is TRBJ2-1 and V is TRBV19; D not certain. Trimming shortened V by 3 bases and J by 0 bases, and 9 bases separated the two germline ends. This CDR3 has 15 amino acids. Germline loops: CDR1 LNHDA, CDR2 SQIVND (reference sequence). CDR3 sequence (DNA): TGTGCCAGTAGTATGGGCACAAGCTCCTACAATGAGCAGTTCTTC. It translates to CASSMGTSSYNEQFF.

A remark on this clone: The CDR3 does not end in the conserved phenylalanine or tryptophan, so this is likely a read error. The rearrangement joins TRBV4-2 to TRBJ1-2; TRBD1 matches at 9 bases. After removal of 4 bases from V and 4 bases from J, the junction contained 10 bases not matched to a gene. CDR3 length equals 16 residues. Germline values: CDR1 LGHNA, CDR2 YNFKEQ. Here the CDR3 reads CASSPGGQGPTYGYTS. CDR3 in DNA: TGTGCCAGCAGCCCAGGGGGACAGGGCCCAACCTATGGCTACACCTCC.

Of note for this clone: An end of the junction differs from the germline gene, which may be a read error. V is TRBV4-1 and J is TRBJ2-7; 7 bases map to TRBD1. Germline lookup yields CDR1 MGHRA and CDR2 YSYEKL. The CDR3 totals 14 residues. The CDR3 DNA reads TGCGCCAGCAGCCAAGAAGACAGGGTGGACGAGCGGTACTTC. Encoded protein: CASSQEDRVDERYF.

The table lists this clone with a few counts. J is TRBJ1-4 and V is TRBV9; TRBD1 might be the D (6 bases). The CDR3 extends over 15 amino acids. The V end was cut by 0 bases, the J end by 2 bases, with 8 bases between. The germline V gene encodes CDR1 SGDLS and CDR2 YYNGEE. The CDR3 here is CASSVGQGTNEKLFF. In DNA form, the CDR3 reads TGTGCCAGCAGCGTAGGTCAGGGGACTAATGAAAAACTGTTTTTT.

This clone was counted between two and nine times. V is TRBV30 and J is TRBJ2-7; possibly TRBD2 for D (6 bases). CDR3 length: 14 amino acids. V was trimmed by 3 bases and J by 3 bases, leaving 15 bases between them. The germline gives CDR1 GTSNPN, CDR2 SVGIG (reference sequence). CDR3: CAWSPGRRDYEQYF. DNA of the CDR3: TGTGCCTGGAGCCCGGGCCGGCGGGACTACGAGCAGTACTTC.

The chain recombines TRBV5-6 with TRBJ1-2; no firm D call. V lost 6 bases and J lost 5, with 14 bases in between. CDR3 length equals 13 residues. Germline CDR1 and CDR2: SGHDT and YYEEEE. Here the CDR3 DNA reads TGTGCCAGCACCCGGGAGGGCTTGTATGGCTACACCTTC. It is translated as CASTREGLYGYTF.

A few counts support this clone. The chain is built from TRBV5-1 and TRBJ1-5; D is unresolved. This CDR3 region has 15 residues. The germline V gene encodes CDR1 SGHRS and CDR2 YFSETQ. The ends were cut back, 0 bases at V and 0 bases at J, with 7 bases in the middle. The CDR3: CASSLGDNSNQPQHF. CDR3 DNA: TGCGCCAGCAGCTTGGGAGACAATAGCAATCAGCCCCAGCATTTT. The whole variable domain, filled in from reference TRBV5-1 and TRBJ1-5, reads KAGVTQTPRYLIKTRGQQVTLSCSPISGHRSVSWYQQTPGQGLQFLFEYFSETQRNKGNFPGRFSGRQFSNSRSEMNVSTLELGDSALYLCASSLGDNSNQPQHFGDGTRLSIL.

The chain is built from TRBV7-2 and TRBJ2-5, with a possible D match to TRBD2 (7 bases). Germline CDR1 SGHTA, CDR2 FQGNSA. The CDR3 is made up of 15 amino acids. V was pared by 5 bases and J by 0 bases, with 13 bases between. The CDR3 protein is CASSPGGRYQETQYF. The CDR3 region has the DNA TGTGCCAGCAGCCCGGGGGGCCGGTACCAAGAGACCCAGTACTTC. Together with reference TRBV7-2 and TRBJ2-5, the CDR3 gives the full variable domain: GAGVSQSPSNKVTEKGKDVELRCDPISGHTALYWYRQSLGQGLEFLIYFQGNSAPDKSGLPSDRFSAERTGGSVSTLTIQRTQQEDSAVYLCASSPGGRYQETQYFGPGTRLLVL.

The chain combines TRBV6-6 with TRBJ2-7; 7 positions match TRBD1. Per the germline V gene, CDR1 is MNHNY and CDR2 is SVGAGI (reference sequence). This CDR3 has 12 amino acids. Trimming took 7 bases from V and 6 from J; bases not matched to a gene: 6. CDR3 region: CASTTGNGEQYF. CDR3 nucleotides: TGTGCCAGCACGACAGGGAACGGCGAGCAGTACTTC.

For the CDR3, the DNA is TGTGCCAGCAGCTTATCAAGCGGGAACACTGAAGCTTTCTTT. It yields the protein CASSLSSGNTEAFF. The rearrangement uses TRBV7-9 and TRBJ1-1; unclear D gene. The length of the CDR3 is 14 residues. V gave up 2 bases and J gave up 1 base, with 8 bases separating them. CDR1 and CDR2 from the germline V gene are SEHNR and FQNEAQ (reference sequence).

This clone came up once. The chain recombines TRBV28 with TRBJ2-6, with a tentative D call TRBD2 (7 bases). The CDR3 extends over 15 amino acids. Trimming pared 7 bases from V and 3 bases from J, leaving 13 bases between. CDR1 MDHEN and CDR2 SYDVKM come from the germline V gene. DNA for the CDR3: TGTGCCAGCAATAGAGGGGGGGGTGGGGCCAACGTCCTGACTTTC. Translating gives CASNRGGGGANVLTF.

The chain recombines TRBV25-1 with TRBJ1-6, with D possibly matching TRBD1 (5 bases). The CDR3 covers 14 residues. Trimming removed 5 bases from V and 7 bases from J, with 12 bases in between. Germline V gives CDR1 MGHDK, CDR2 SYGVNS. DNA of the CDR3: TGTGCCAGCAGTTTACAGGCAGAAAATTCACCCCTCCACTTT. Translation: CASSLQAENSPLHF.